This T cell receptor beta chain appears in the sequencing data of a study of graft-versus-host responses after intestinal transplantation (dated by TCRdb to about 2021). About the study as a whole: Multivisceral, liver-intestinal, or isolated intestinal transplants were received by the recipients. Samples from a few later patients were sequenced in-house on an Illumina MiSeq with MiXCR processing rather than by the commercial service. The cohort enrolled under 25 intestinal transplant recipients including one retransplant, and a few patients lacking pretransplant specimens were excluded. To identify alloreactive clones, pre-transplant mixed lymphocyte reaction products were sequenced and compared with unstimulated pre-transplant donor and recipient T cells. Every recipient was given anti-thymocyte globulin induction, followed by 2 to 4 years of maintenance tacrolimus and steroids. After intestinal transplantation, graft-versus-host and host-versus-graft alloreactive T cell clones in the graft, circulation and bone marrow were tracked using bulk TCR-beta CDR3 sequencing. A peak of at least 4% donor T cells among recipient peripheral blood mononuclear cells was the definition used for donor T cell macrochimerism.

The full study reports these points: In the allografts of patients with donor T cell macrochimerism, GvH to HvG T cell clonal ratios were high. GvH clones were detected in recipient bone marrow, and some appeared earlier in ileal mucosa or blood, consistent with an intestinal mucosal origin. Conclusions were limited by the relatively low number and heterogeneity of intestinal transplant patients. Early after transplant, peak levels of circulating GvH clones were associated with declines in HvG clones.

The sample's time point, from its label and the paper: cells obtained before transplantation from donor or recipient. CD3+CD4+ and CD3+CD8+ populations were FACS-sorted from unstimulated pre-transplant donor and recipient cells taken from spleen or lymph nodes. Library method: the immunoSEQ multiplex PCR assay. In most patients, genomic DNA was isolated using the Qiagen DNeasy Blood and Tissue Kit and sent frozen to Adaptive Biotechnologies for TCR sequencing. High-throughput TCR-beta CDR3 sequencing of genomic DNA from most patients was performed by Adaptive Biotechnologies. As for how the authors treated the data: Adaptive's ImmunoSEQ software was the source of the TCR sequencing data for around 20 patients, while a few other patients were processed with MiXCR and VDJtools. To correct CD4 versus CD8 sorting errors, any sequence found in both subsets at a frequency ratio below 5:1 was removed. CDR3 nucleotide sequences shared between donor and recipient were removed because the origin of such sequences could not be assigned. At least 2-fold expansion over unstimulated cells and a minimum CFSE-low frequency of 0.002% (template counts) or 0.001% (read counts) were required for clones to be classified as alloreactive. A clone was considered mappable if detected in the sequenced pre-transplant spleen, lymph node, or MLR CFSE-low populations of the donor or recipient. Cumulative frequency of alloreactive clones was calculated as a percentage of all sequences weighted by copy number. TCRdb carries this immuneACCESS record with in-frame sequences only. Its versions omit some clonotypes, under half of them owing to an unresolved V gene in the studies checked, with the rest unexplained. The V and J calls and clone size come from that table; D and trimming were worked out from the DNA. The sample table shows tens of thousands of clones, and about 87% are seen once. Together, the top ten hold 0.39% of the sample.

This clone was seen only once. The clone's antigen remains unknown. Base qualities are not provided; no much larger clone lies one nucleotide away. Based on the germline V gene, the CDR1 and CDR2 sequences are MDHEN and SYDVKM. V is reduced by 7 bases and J by 4 bases, leaving a spacing of 11 bases between them. The CDR3 covers 14 residues, taking in both the cysteine and the phenylalanine. Only the CDR3 DNA stays, 42 bases, in frame from base 1. The receptor's source is a human donor who was the organ donor for an intestinal transplant. The chain couples TRBV28 to TRBJ2-6; TRBD2 is perhaps the D gene, given 7 matching bases. This sample comprised unstimulated CD4+ T cells sorted from spleen or lymph node cells, obtained before transplant. CDR3 reads: CASMGGLGANVLTF. The DNA sequence is as follows: TGTGCCAGCATGGGGGGGCTGGGGGCCAACGTCCTGACTTTC.